The TCR beta chain described here comes from a study of OX40 agonist ivuxolimab in advanced cancers. Overall study context: With a range of 23 to 79, age averaged about 58 years, and approximately 83% were male. A history of anti-PD-1, anti-PD-L1 or anti-CTLA-4 therapy was acceptable, and more than 30% had some.

Clones were read by immunoSEQ multiplex PCR, and TCRdb kept only the in-frame ones, dropping some. The table has 30,000 to 45,000 clones, around three quarters seen once. Baseline was the first blood sampling point, followed by cycle 4 day 1 and cycle 7 day 1. CDR3 size: 16 residues. The V segment lost 4 bases and the J segment 3 bases; nucleotides outside the gene matches: 6. Germline CDR1 SGHNT, CDR2 YYREEE (reference sequence). The chain combines TRBV5-4 with TRBJ2-1; 11 bases fit TRBD2. The input for sequencing was CD4+ or CD8+ T cells sorted from blood, taken in a trial of the OX40 agonist ivuxolimab. This sequence was found in an adult with an advanced solid tumor such as melanoma, head and neck, liver or kidney cancer. CDR3 nucleotides: TGTGCCAGCAGCCACGGGGGGACTAGCGGCTACAATGAGCAGTTCTTC. Translating gives CASSHGGTSGYNEQFF.